The TCR beta chain under discussion was sequenced for a study of blood T cell repertoires in COVID-19. V shed 6 bases and J 4 bases; nucleotides not matched to a gene: 8. CDR3 length: 16 residues. Germline V CDR1 and CDR2: WSHSY, SAAADI. Using immunoSEQ multiplex PCR, the repertoire was profiled, and TCRdb retains in-frame clones only, with some absent. The sample has approximately 70,000 clones, more than 75% seen once. V usage is TRBV10-2 and J usage is TRBJ2-5, with 13 bases matching TRBD2. Material for sequencing was peripheral blood. The sequence derives from a woman in her sixties or seventies with acute or convalescent COVID-19. In DNA, the CDR3 is TGCGCCAGCAGCCAGACTAGCGGGGGGTTAGGAGAGACCCAGTACTTC. This gives the protein CASSQTSGGLGETQYF.